Each of the 9 T cell receptor beta chains below was sequenced from the same sample in a study of graft-versus-host responses after intestinal transplantation. Lymphocytes (intraepithelial and lamina propria) were released by processing the graft tissue. Sequenced by immunoSEQ multiplex PCR; TCRdb stores in-frame clones only, minus some. The table shows 3,000 to 4,000 clones, with around 70% occurring only once. The material was ileum tissue, obtained about 1,000 days after intestinal transplantation. These receptors were obtained from a human patient who received an intestinal transplant, so some T cells may come from the graft donor.

The rearrangement links TRBV30 to TRBJ1-1; D is possibly TRBD1 (6 bases). Germline values: CDR1 GTSNPN, CDR2 SVGIG (reference sequence). CDR3 size: 13 residues. V lost 0 bases, J lost 4 bases, and 9 bases lay in between. The CDR3 spells CAWSVWGPTEAFF. The CDR3 DNA reads TGTGCCTGGAGTGTATGGGGGCCCACTGAAGCTTTCTTT.

The chain has TRBV9 and TRBJ2-3; 9 bases align to TRBD2. The CDR3 is made up of 17 amino acids. Looked up from germline, CDR1 is SGDLS and CDR2 is YYNGEE. Trimming removed 0 bases from V and 2 bases from J; junction bases left unmatched: 7. This chain's CDR3 is CASSVDPSSGDTDTQYF. CDR3 sequence (DNA): TGTGCCAGCAGCGTAGATCCGTCTAGCGGGGACACAGATACGCAGTATTTT. Based on the CDR3 plus reference TRBV9 and TRBJ2-3, the full variable domain is DSGVTQTPKHLITATGQRVTLRCSPRSGDLSVYWYQQSLDQGLQFLIQYYNGEERAKGNILERFSAQQFPDLHSELNLSSLELGDSALYFCASSVDPSSGDTDTQYFGPGTRLTVL.

The chain recombines TRBV29-1 with TRBJ2-7; D could derive from TRBD1 or TRBD2 (5 bases each). This CDR3 is 11 amino acids long. V was shortened by 6 bases and J by 5 bases, with 11 bases between the two germline ends. Per germline, CDR1 SQVTM and CDR2 ANQGSEA. In DNA, the CDR3 is TGCAGCGTCAACCGGGACCACGAGCAGTACTTC. It codes for CSVNRDHEQYF.

This chain uses TRBV5-4 with TRBJ1-1; 9 positions agree with TRBD1. Trimming cost V 4 bases and J 5 bases; bases outside gene matches: 6. Germline V CDR1 and CDR2: SGHNT, YYREEE (reference sequence). This CDR3 is 14 amino acids long. This CDR3 reads CASSIQGARTEAFF. CDR3 nucleotide sequence: TGTGCCAGCAGCATACAGGGGGCGAGGACTGAAGCTTTCTTT.

This chain uses TRBV9 with TRBJ1-2; possibly TRBD1 for D (6 bases). Trimming pared 7 bases from V and 8 bases from J, leaving 30 bases between. CDR1 and CDR2 (germline): SGDLS, YYNGEE. The CDR3 runs to 17 residues. The CDR3, as DNA: TGTGCCAGCTCCCCCGGAGGGGGGGGCCCGACGCAGGGAGGCTACACCTTC. Encoded protein: CASSPGGGGPTQGGYTF.

The chain uses TRBV9 and TRBJ2-7; D call uncertain. Deletions cut 0 bases from V and 0 bases from J, with 7 bases between. The CDR3 has 14 amino acids. The germline V gene encodes CDR1 SGDLS and CDR2 YYNGEE. This CDR3 reads CASSVEGSSYEQYF. CDR3 DNA: TGTGCCAGCAGCGTAGAAGGAAGCTCCTACGAGCAGTACTTC.

In this sample, this clone turned up a few times. The chain links TRBV5-4 to TRBJ1-2; the match to TRBD1 covers 10 bases. The CDR3 has 15 amino acids. The junction had 5 bases not matched to a gene; V was cut back by 3 bases and J by 3 bases. The germline V gene encodes CDR1 SGHNT and CDR2 YYREEE (reference sequence). CDR3 nucleotide sequence: TGTGCCAGCAGCTCCGGACAGGGGGACTACTATGGCTACACCTTC. Protein product: CASSSGQGDYYGYTF. Looking up the rest from reference TRBV5-4 and TRBJ1-2 gives the full variable domain: ETGVTQSPTHLIKTRGQQVTLRCSSQSGHNTVSWYQQALGQGPQFIFQYYREEENGRGNFPPRFSGLQFPNYSSELNVNALELDDSALYLCASSSGQGDYYGYTFGSGTRLTVV.

The chain carries TRBV7-9 and TRBJ2-5; weak D call: TRBD2 (5 bases). Trimming removed 2 bases from V and 4 bases from J, with 8 bases in between. The CDR3 sequence is 13 residues long. Germline V lookup: CDR1 SEHNR, CDR2 FQNEAQ (reference sequence). The CDR3 sequence: CASSLLALETQYF. In DNA form, the CDR3 reads TGTGCCAGCAGCTTACTAGCCCTAGAGACCCAGTACTTC. The full variable domain, rest sourced from reference TRBV7-9 and TRBJ2-5, is DTGVSQNPRHKITKRGQNVTFRCDPISEHNRLYWYRQTLGQGPEFLTYFQNEAQLEKSRLLSDRFSAERPKGSFSTLEIQRTEQGDSAMYLCASSLLALETQYFGPGTRLLVL.

V and J are TRBV2 and TRBJ2-1; tentatively, D is TRBD2 (5 bases). The CDR3 consists of 14 residues. V was clipped by 2 bases and J by 6 bases, with 11 bases between them. The germline V gene encodes CDR1 SNHLY and CDR2 FYNNEI. CDR3 DNA: TGTGCCAGCAGTGAAAGACTAACCGGCAATGAGCAGTTCTTC. Protein: CASSERLTGNEQFF.